This record looks at one T cell receptor beta chain sequence and its context. Participants came from under 30 US areas, aged roughly 18 to 95 years. Cohort allocation depended upon clinical history that participants reported. The record originates from a study of blood T cell repertoires in COVID-19. Looking at the study overall: PBMCs, B-cell-depleted T cells, or T cells provided the cDNA or gDNA that made up the material.

Methods used by the authors: Amplification of reference gene primers provided the estimated nucleated cell counts. Repertoires were generated with immunoSEQ multiplex PCR, while TCRdb's copy carries only in-frame clones and drops some. V, J and clone size derive from that table, while D and trimming were established from the DNA sequence. The table records about 120,000 clones, 80% to 85% of them present only once. The receptor's source is a woman in her 30s who had recovered from COVID-19. Specimen: PBMCs or T cells enriched from blood (not recorded which).

CDR3 in DNA: TGTGCCAGACCGGGGACAGCTTCCTACAATGAGCAGTTCTTC. The encoded protein is CARPGTASYNEQFF. The chain uses TRBV21-1 and TRBJ2-1; TRBD1 is the table's D call and was not checked against the DNA. TRBV21-1 is a pseudogene. The CDR3 spans 14 residues.